This is a list of T cell receptor beta chains from one sample in a study of neurological immune-mediated disorders. TCRdb reanalysed the 5' RACE reads using MiXCR and keeps one entry per CDR3 protein. The data contain about 46,000 distinct CDR3 sequences, 4.5% of them singletons. The sample consisted of PBMCs. The receptors derive from a woman between 55 and 75 years old with multiple sclerosis. Both conserved end residues are part of each CDR3. A D gene is named only where the DNA matches it firmly. Part of the rows lack a size; the others show once, few, many or a class for expanded clones.

abundance	j_gene	d_gene	v_gene	CDR3nt	CDR3aa
many	TRBJ2-7	-	TRBV5-1	TGCGCCAGCAGCTTGGGGGGCTTGTCTTCCTACGAGCAGTACTTC	CASSLGGLSSYEQYF
many	TRBJ2-2	-	TRBV2	TGTGCCAGCAGTGTTGACCTCCCCGGGGAGCTGTTTTTT	CASSVDLPGELFF
few	TRBJ2-7	-	TRBV4-1	TGCGCCAGCAGCCAGGAACAGGGAAACTACGAGCAGTACTTC	CASSQEQGNYEQYF
few	TRBJ2-2	-	TRBV14	TGTGCCAGCAGTAAGTCCCAGAGAGTCACCGGGGAGCTGTTTTTT	CASSKSQRVTGELFF
few	TRBJ1-3	-	TRBV5-1	TGCGCCAGCAGCTTTTCGCAGGATGGAAACACCATATATTTT	CASSFSQDGNTIYF
many	TRBJ2-3	-	TRBV10-3	TGTGCCATCAGTGGGACGACTGGGGATACGCAGTATTTT	CAISGTTGDTQYF
many	TRBJ2-6	-	TRBV7-2	TGTGCCAGCAGCTTAGCGATGGTCCACTCTGGGGCCAACGTCCTGACTTTC	CASSLAMVHSGANVLTF
medium-sized	TRBJ2-6	-	TRBV20-1	TGCAGTGCCAGGTGGGGGGCCAACGTCCTGACTTTC	CSARWGANVLTF
-	TRBJ2-1	-	TRBV11-2	TGTGCCAGCAGCCCGCTTCGAGGGGTCTATGAGCAGTTCTTC	CASSPLRGVYEQFF
many	TRBJ2-1	-	TRBV7-8	TGTGCCAGCAACACCCTATCGGCCCCCCGAAGGGAGCAGTTCTTC	CASNTLSAPRREQFF
many	TRBJ2-1	-	TRBV9	TGTGCCAGCAGCGGAGGCGGGTATGAGCAGTTCTTC	CASSGGGYEQFF
-	TRBJ2-3	-	TRBV20-1	TGCAGTGCTAGAGATGTCTCTCAAGGGGGCACAGATACGCAGTATTTT	CSARDVSQGGTDTQYF
many	TRBJ2-1	TRBD2	TRBV5-1	TGCGCCAGCAGCAACCTACTAGCGGGGGGGTTCAATGAGCAGTTCTTC	CASSNLLAGGFNEQFF
many	TRBJ1-1	-	TRBV20-1	TGCAGTGCTAGAGCGCGTCCCGATTTGAGAGCTTTCTTT	CSARARPDLRAFF
many	TRBJ2-7	-	TRBV20-1	TGCAGTGCTAGTAAACGGGGCTTCTCCTACGAGCAGTACTTC	CSASKRGFSYEQYF
many	TRBJ1-1	-	TRBV12-3/TRBV12-4	TGTGCCAGCAGCCTCGGGGGCCCCGAAGCTTTCTTT	CASSLGGPEAFF
-	TRBJ2-1	TRBD1	TRBV12-3/TRBV12-4	TGTGCCAGCAGTTTCAACAGGGGCCGACCCGACAATGAGCAGTTCTTC	CASSFNRGRPDNEQFF
many	TRBJ2-1	-	TRBV27	TGTGCCAGCAGTTTATGGCAGGGGTCTTATGAGCAGTTCTTC	CASSLWQGSYEQFF
many	TRBJ2-4	-	TRBV20-1	TGCAGTGCTAGAGGACTCGGGACATTGGACCTAGCCAAAAACATTCAGTACTTC	CSARGLGTLDLAKNIQYF
many	TRBJ1-6	TRBD1	TRBV12-3/TRBV12-4	TGTGCCAGCAGTTTTGGACAGGATAATTCACCCCTCCACTTT	CASSFGQDNSPLHF
-	TRBJ1-1	TRBD1	TRBV7-9	TGTGCCAGAAGCTTAGGACAGGGGGACTTT	CARSLGQGDF
many	TRBJ2-1	TRBD2	TRBV2	TGTGCCAGCGGGGCGCTAGCGGGAGTACATGAGCAGTTCTTC	CASGALAGVHEQFF
many	TRBJ2-2	-	TRBV5-6	TGTGCCAGCAGCTTCATCGGACTAAACACCGGGGAGCTGTTTTTT	CASSFIGLNTGELFF
many	TRBJ2-7	-	TRBV10-2	TGCGCCAGCAGTGAGTCAACGGAAACCTACGAGCAGTACTTC	CASSESTETYEQYF
many	TRBJ2-5	TRBD1	TRBV6-5	TGTGCCAGCAGACCTACAGGGGTAGAGACCCAGTACTTC	CASRPTGVETQYF
many	TRBJ2-2	TRBD2	TRBV6-5	TGTGCCAGCAGTTACTCGGCGGGAGTGGGCACCGGGGAGCTGTTTTTT	CASSYSAGVGTGELFF
-	TRBJ2-3	TRBD2	TRBV6-5	TGTGCCAGCAGCCAAAGGACTAGCGGGAGGCCAGATACGCAGTATTTT	CASSQRTSGRPDTQYF
many	TRBJ1-1	-	TRBV20-1	TGCAGTGCTAGGAAGACAGTGAACACTGAAGCTTTCTTT	CSARKTVNTEAFF
many	TRBJ2-5	-	TRBV20-1	TGCAGTGCTAGGGGGATGGTAGCAGAGACCCAGTACTTC	CSARGMVAETQYF
-	TRBJ2-3	TRBD1	TRBV28	TGTGCCAGCAGGGGGCCGGGACAGGCCCTCCATACGCAGTATTTT	CASRGPGQALHTQYF
-	TRBJ1-6	-	TRBV5-6	TGTGCCAGCAGCTTGGATGGAGGGCACTATAATTCACCCCTCCACTTT	CASSLDGGHYNSPLHF
many	TRBJ2-1	-	TRBV4-1	TGCGCCAGCAGCACCATACCCAATGAGCAGTTCTTC	CASSTIPNEQFF
many	TRBJ2-3	-	TRBV7-2	TGTGCCAGCAGCCCTCCCGGGGTTGATACGCAGTATTTT	CASSPPGVDTQYF
many	TRBJ2-2	-	TRBV20-1	TGCAGTGCTACCAATCTCCTGCCCGGGGAGCTGTTTTTT	CSATNLLPGELFF
-	TRBJ2-2	-	TRBV20-1	TGCAGTGCCGCAGGGTTCCACACCGGGGAGCTGTTTTTT	CSAAGFHTGELFF
few	TRBJ2-7	-	TRBV13	TGTGCCAGCAAGGTAGCCGAGCAGTACTTC	CASKVAEQYF
many	TRBJ2-1	-	TRBV5-1	TGCGCCAGCGCCCCTCTGGAGGGGGGGAACAATGAGCAGTTCTTC	CASAPLEGGNNEQFF
many	TRBJ1-1	-	TRBV12-3/TRBV12-4	TGTGCCAGCAGATGGACAGTCGACACTGAAGCTTTCTTT	CASRWTVDTEAFF
-	TRBJ2-7	TRBD1	TRBV7-2	TGTGCCAGCAGCACACAGGGGAGCTCCTACGAGCAGTACTTC	CASSTQGSSYEQYF
many	TRBJ1-2	TRBD1	TRBV20-1	TGCAGTGCTCAGGGGGACTATGGCTACACCTTC	CSAQGDYGYTF
many	TRBJ2-7	TRBD1	TRBV4-1	TGCGCCAGCAGCCAGGCGGGACAGGGACCCTACGAGCAGTACTTC	CASSQAGQGPYEQYF
few	TRBJ2-3	-	TRBV12-3/TRBV12-4	TGTGCCAGCAAGGGCGGGGATACGCAGTATTTT	CASKGGDTQYF
many	TRBJ2-3	-	TRBV7-9	TGTGCCAGCAGCTTAGACCTCACAGATACGCAGTATTTT	CASSLDLTDTQYF
-	TRBJ2-5	TRBD2	TRBV20-1	TGCAGTGCTAGAGATATGCGGGAGGCTCAAGAGACCCAGTACTTC	CSARDMREAQETQYF
many	TRBJ2-1	TRBD2	TRBV5-1	TGCGCCAGCAGCTTGGATGGGACTAGCGGGACGTCTGAGCAGTTCTTC	CASSLDGTSGTSEQFF
many	TRBJ2-1	TRBD2	TRBV29-1	TGCAGCGGGAAGACTAGCGGGGCGGGTGAGCAGTTCTTC	CSGKTSGAGEQFF
many	TRBJ2-7	-	TRBV2	TGTGCCAGCAGACTCGGGACCGTAACAGGGGAGCAGTACTTC	CASRLGTVTGEQYF
many	TRBJ2-3	TRBD2	TRBV9	TGTGCCAGCAGCGTAGGGTTGGGACTAGCGGGCACAGATACGCAGTATTTT	CASSVGLGLAGTDTQYF
many	TRBJ1-1	-	TRBV20-1	TGCAGTGCTAGCAGGGGCAACACTGAAGCTTTCTTT	CSASRGNTEAFF
few	TRBJ1-2	TRBD1	TRBV7-2	TGTGCCAGCAGCCGAGACAGGGAAGGGGGCTATGGCTACACCTTC	CASSRDREGGYGYTF
many	TRBJ2-5	TRBD2	TRBV12-3/TRBV12-4	TGTGCCAGCAGTTCGTGGGTGCGGGGGGCAGAAGAGACCCAGTACTTC	CASSSWVRGAEETQYF
many	TRBJ1-2	TRBD1	TRBV9	TGTGCCAGCAGCGAAAACCCGGGACAGAACTATGGCTACACCTTC	CASSENPGQNYGYTF